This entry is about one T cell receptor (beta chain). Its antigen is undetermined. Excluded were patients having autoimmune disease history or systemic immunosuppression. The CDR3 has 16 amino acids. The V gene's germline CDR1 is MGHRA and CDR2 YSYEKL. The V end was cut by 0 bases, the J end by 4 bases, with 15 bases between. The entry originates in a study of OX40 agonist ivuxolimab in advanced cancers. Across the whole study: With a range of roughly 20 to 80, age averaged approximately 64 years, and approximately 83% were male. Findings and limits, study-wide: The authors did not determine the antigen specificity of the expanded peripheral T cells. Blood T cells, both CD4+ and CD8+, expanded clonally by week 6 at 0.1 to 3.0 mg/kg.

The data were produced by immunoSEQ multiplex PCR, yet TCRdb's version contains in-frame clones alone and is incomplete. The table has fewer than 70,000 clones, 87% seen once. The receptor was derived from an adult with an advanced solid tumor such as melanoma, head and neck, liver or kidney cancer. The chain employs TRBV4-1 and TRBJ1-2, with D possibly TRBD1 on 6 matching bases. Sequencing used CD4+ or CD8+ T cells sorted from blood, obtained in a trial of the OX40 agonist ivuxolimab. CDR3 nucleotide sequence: TGCGCCAGCAGCCAAGATCGGGGCAGGGGTAGCTATGGCTACACCTTC. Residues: CASSQDRGRGSYGYTF.